This record looks at one T cell receptor beta chain sequence and its context. Its antigen is still unknown. No qualities accompany the bases; no much larger clone lies one base away. The CDR1 and CDR2 encoded by the germline V gene are SGHRS and YFSETQ. Relative to germline, V is missing 0 bases and J is missing 3 bases, with 3 bases of the junction outside any gene match. From the cysteine up to the phenylalanine, the CDR3 has a length of 15 residues. The sequence is cut down to CDR3 DNA, 45 bases in frame from base 1. TCRbeta CDR3 regions were amplified from genomic DNA using the immunoSEQ Assay, a bias-controlled multiplex PCR. From the authors' description of their analysis: Nucleated cell counts per sample were estimated from amplification of reference gene primers within the assay. Sequence reads were collapsed and filtered to measure the absolute abundance of every unique TCRbeta CDR3 rearrangement. For each sample, productive Simpson clonality was calculated by taking the square root of Simpson's diversity index across productive rearrangements. In TCRdb, the immuneACCESS table is reduced to in-frame sequences with V and J assigned. These tables do not hold every clone; where another copy was compared, an unresolved V gene accounts for under half, and the others remain unexplained. V, J and clone size were drawn from that table, and D and trimming were deduced from the DNA. Across this sample there are about 230,000 clones, with approximately 81% seen only once. Clones ranked in the top ten supply around 1% of the sample.

This sample was included in a study of blood T cell repertoires in COVID-19 (dated by TCRdb to between 2020 and 2021). As for the study more broadly: Samples from collaborators originated in the United States, Italy and Spain and spanned both the acute and convalescent phases of COVID-19. The dataset comprised deeply sampled blood TCRbeta repertoires from subjects exposed to, actively infected with, or recovered from COVID-19. The repertoires were made available in a free public database intended to serve as a resource for research on the immune response to SARS-CoV-2. Where available, HLA class I and class II types were taken from metadata supplied by the sample provider and were not determined by assay-based typing. The material from the prospective study consisted of cDNA or gDNA derived from T cells, B-cell-depleted T cells, or PBMCs. Samples came from the ongoing ImmuneRACE study (first 160 participants) plus 1,254 subjects from 6 global collaborators. Nearly every sample came with metadata listing a de-identified subject ID, COVID-19 status, age in years and sex.

Findings and caveats that apply to the study as a whole: The amount of clinical and demographic metadata varied by source and participant and was provided uncurated.

The collaborating institutions used their own protocols to collect whole blood in K2EDTA tubes. For TCRbeta analysis, collaborators shipped samples as frozen whole blood, isolated PBMCs, or DNA extracted from either of those sample types. The chain links TRBV5-1 with TRBJ2-1; 7 central bases correspond to TRBD1. Material for sequencing was peripheral blood. The receptor's source is a man in his forties with acute or convalescent COVID-19. CDR3 protein: CASSLVGTDYNEQFF. The DNA is TGCGCCAGCAGCTTGGTCGGGACAGACTACAATGAGCAGTTCTTC.